The 27 T cell receptor beta chains reported below all come from one sample, sequenced in a study of T-cell memory formation after mild COVID-19. TCRdb fed the 5' RACE reads into MiXCR, producing one record per CDR3 protein. The sample consists of roughly 180,000 distinct CDR3 sequences, roughly 20% of them appearing once. Sequencing was done on a sample of PBMCs or a T cell subset sorted from them (not recorded which). Every receptor here comes from a man aged 18 to 29 who had mild COVID-19 (a few samples of this study predate the infection). Cell type and time point are not known.

This chain connects TRBV2 to TRBJ2-6; no definite D call. Germline values: CDR1 SNHLY, CDR2 FYNNEI. This CDR3 comprises 12 residues. The V and J ends lost 4 bases and 3 bases respectively, with 1 base between them. The DNA for the CDR3 is TGTGCCAGCAGTGTTGGGGCCAACGTCCTGACTTTC. It translates to CASSVGANVLTF. The variable domain in full, with the rest retrieved from reference TRBV2 and TRBJ2-6, is EPEVTQTPSHQVTQMGQEVILRCVPISNHLYFYWYRQILGQKVEFLVSFYNNEISEKSEIFDDQFSVERPDGSNFTLKIRSTKLEDSAMYFCASSVGANVLTFGAGSRLTVL.

This clonotype was counted between two and nine times. The rearrangement uses TRBV5-1 and TRBJ2-1, with D unresolved. CDR1 SGHRS and CDR2 YFSETQ come from the germline V gene. CDR3 size: 15 residues. V was cut by 4 bases and J by 0 bases, with 11 bases left in between. The CDR3 reads CASSINPSSYNEQFF. The CDR3 DNA is TGCGCCAGCAGCATAAATCCGAGCTCCTACAATGAGCAGTTCTTC.

This clonotype was found a few times. The chain uses TRBV12-3 or TRBV12-4 and TRBJ2-7; 8 positions agree with TRBD1. This CDR3 comprises 13 residues. Germline trimming cut 6 bases from V and 4 bases from J; bases unmatched to any gene: 5. The CDR3: CASSTGTGYEQYV. CDR3 coding DNA: TGTGCCAGCAGCACCGGGACAGGTTACGAGCAGTACGTC.

This clonotype is a singleton in its sample. CDR3 coding DNA: TGCGCCAGCAGCTTGGCCCCGGCGGGGGGGAGAGAGACCCAGTACTTC. It yields the protein CASSLAPAGGRETQYF. This chain uses TRBV5-1 with TRBJ2-5, with 9 nucleotides matching TRBD2. V trimming: 0 bases; J trimming: 4 bases; junction bases outside the gene matches: 7. Germline V lookup: CDR1 SGHRS, CDR2 YFSETQ. The CDR3 length is 16 residues.

J is TRBJ2-3 and V is TRBV14; a weak D match, TRBD1 (6 bases). The CDR3 runs to 15 residues. V lost 4 bases to trimming and J lost 1 base, with 12 bases between them. Per germline, CDR1 SGHDN and CDR2 FVKESK. CDR3 residues: CASSLGTPGTDTQYF. The DNA for the CDR3 is TGTGCCAGCAGCCTCGGGACACCGGGCACAGATACGCAGTATTTT.

The sample holds a few counts of this clonotype. V gene TRBV5-6 combines with J gene TRBJ1-4; D gene ambiguous. Germline CDR1 reads SGHDT; CDR2 reads YYEEEE. CDR3 length: 12 residues. The germline V and J ends were trimmed by 0 bases and 10 bases, with 7 bases remaining between them. The CDR3 nucleotides are TGTGCCAGCAGCTTGGCCGACGGAAAACTGTTTTTT. Its translation is CASSLADGKLFF. Looking up the rest from reference TRBV5-6 and TRBJ1-4 gives the full variable domain: DAGVTQSPTHLIKTRGQQVTLRCSPKSGHDTVSWYQQALGQGPQFIFQYYEEEERQRGNFPDRFSGHQFPNYSSELNVNALLLGDSALYLCASSLADGKLFFGSGTQLSVL.

This clonotype was recorded at least ten times. The chain uses TRBV7-9 and TRBJ2-7; D is ambiguous. The CDR3 is 11 amino acids. Germline V gene data show CDR1 as SEHNR and CDR2 as FQNEAQ (reference sequence). V lost 5 bases and J lost 1, with 3 bases in between. Written as DNA, the CDR3 is TGTGCCAGCAGCCTGTCCTACGAGCAGTACTTC. This translates into CASSLSYEQYF.

The chain recombines TRBV24-1 with TRBJ2-1, with D tentatively TRBD2 (6 bases). V was cut by 7 bases and J by 4 bases, with 13 bases left in between. Germline loops: CDR1 KGHDR, CDR2 SFDVKD. The CDR3 is made up of 14 amino acids. CDR3 sequence (DNA): TGTGCCACCAGCCAGGGACGGGGGTACAATGAGCAGTTCTTC. Translation: CATSQGRGYNEQFF.

At least ten counts were recorded for this clonotype. The V call is TRBV12-3 or TRBV12-4, the J call TRBJ2-1; perhaps TRBD1 as D (5 bases). The CDR3 has 14 residues. V dropped 1 base and J dropped 6 bases, with 10 bases sitting between them. CDR3 protein: CASSLDRQLNEQFF. In DNA form, the CDR3 reads TGTGCCAGCAGTTTAGACAGGCAGCTCAATGAGCAGTTCTTC.

V gene TRBV3-1 combines with J gene TRBJ1-5; no clear D gene. The CDR3 consists of 15 residues. V dropped 1 base and J dropped 5 bases, with 12 bases sitting between them. Germline V gives CDR1 LGHDT, CDR2 YNNKEL (reference sequence). CDR3 nucleotide sequence: TGTGCCAGCAGCCAAGGCTCAGGATCTCATCAGCCCCAGCATTTT. Protein: CASSQGSGSHQPQHF.

The chain has TRBV7-2 and TRBJ2-1; D is unresolved. Trimming stripped 2 bases from V and 12 bases from J, with 8 bases between. The CDR3 has 11 residues. Per the germline V gene, CDR1 is SGHTA and CDR2 is FQGNSA. The CDR3 protein is CASSLWGTQFF. The CDR3 bases are TGTGCCAGCAGCTTATGGGGTACGCAGTTCTTC.

A few counts support this clonotype. V and J are TRBV5-1 and TRBJ2-7; TRBD1 aligns across 9 bases. Germline V gene lookup returns CDR1 SGHRS and CDR2 YFSETQ. V was clipped by 0 bases and J by 6 bases; unmatched bases: 10. The CDR3 runs to 16 residues. The CDR3 DNA sequence: TGCGCCAGCAGCTTGGCCTGGGGACAGGGCCTTGGCGAGCAGTACTTC. Its protein is CASSLAWGQGLGEQYF.

This clonotype has a count of ten or more. V usage is TRBV19 and J usage is TRBJ2-3; D is ambiguous. This CDR3 is built from 13 residues. Looked up from germline, CDR1 is LNHDA and CDR2 is SQIVND (reference sequence). The V gene lost 5 bases and the J gene lost 7 bases, with 13 bases spanning the gap. The CDR3 reads CASSPSSENTQYF. The CDR3 coding sequence is TGTGCCAGTAGTCCCTCTTCGGAAAATACGCAGTATTTT.

The chain carries TRBV5-1 and TRBJ2-1; 9 nucleotides agree with TRBD1. V trimming: 4 bases; J trimming: 8 bases; junction bases outside the gene matches: 10. The CDR3 totals 15 residues. Germline assignment: CDR1 SGHRS and CDR2 YFSETQ. CDR3 nucleotides: TGCGCCAGCAGCCCCTCCGGGACAGGGTGCGATGAGCAGTTCTTC. Protein: CASSPSGTGCDEQFF.

This clonotype was seen repeatedly, ten times or more. The V gene is TRBV7-2, the J gene TRBJ2-1, with 10 nucleotides matching TRBD2. CDR3 size: 15 residues. The germline V gene encodes CDR1 SGHTA and CDR2 FQGNSA. Losses at the gene ends were 2 bases for V and 4 bases for J; bases not matched to a gene: 2. The CDR3 DNA is TGTGCCAGCAGCTTACTAGCGGGGGTTTACAATGAGCAGTTCTTC. It is translated as CASSLLAGVYNEQFF.

The table lists this clonotype with a few counts. The V gene is TRBV12-3 or TRBV12-4, the J gene TRBJ1-6, with TRBD1 identical over 7 bases. The CDR3 length is 15 residues. The junction had 8 bases not matched to a gene; V was cut back by 5 bases and J by 7 bases. The CDR3 loop reads CASSREGAVNSPLHF. The CDR3 coding sequence is TGTGCCAGCAGTCGCGAGGGGGCAGTCAATTCACCCCTCCACTTT.

Only a few counts were recorded for this clonotype. The chain employs TRBV11-2 and TRBJ1-2; the D is unclear. From germline, CDR1 is SGHAT and CDR2 FQNNGV. The CDR3 loop spans 12 amino acids. The V end was cut by 5 bases, the J end by 8 bases, with 12 bases between. The CDR3 spells CASSHPTHGYTF. CDR3 DNA sequence: TGTGCCAGCAGCCACCCCACTCACGGCTACACCTTC.

In this sample, this clonotype turned up a few times. The chain carries TRBV9 and TRBJ2-1; 8 positions agree with TRBD2. The CDR3 is 16 amino acids. From germline, CDR1 is SGDLS and CDR2 YYNGEE. The V and J ends lost 3 bases and 0 bases, in that order; junction bases with no gene match: 5. CDR3 loop: CASSASGGSSYNEQFF. CDR3 DNA sequence: TGTGCCAGCAGCGCCAGCGGGGGCAGCTCCTACAATGAGCAGTTCTTC.

The chain carries TRBV7-9 and TRBJ2-5; maybe TRBD1 (6 bases). This CDR3 is built from 13 residues. The V and J ends lost 5 bases and 5 bases respectively, with 12 bases between them. Germline V gene lookup returns CDR1 SEHNR and CDR2 FQNEAQ (reference sequence). In DNA form, the CDR3 reads TGTGCCAGCAGCCTACAGGGATGGGAGACCCAGTACTTC. It encodes CASSLQGWETQYF.

This clonotype was counted between two and nine times. This chain links TRBV5-1 with TRBJ1-4, with 7 bases fitting TRBD1. CDR3 length: 14 residues. Germline loops: CDR1 SGHRS, CDR2 YFSETQ. Trimming took 4 bases from V and 11 from J; bases not matched to a gene: 11. The CDR3 region is CASSTGTVQQKLFF. CDR3 DNA: TGCGCCAGCAGCACCGGGACAGTCCAACAGAAACTGTTTTTT.

This clonotype was recorded a few times. The chain carries TRBV5-6 and TRBJ2-3; the D call may be TRBD1 or TRBD2 (6 bases each). From germline, CDR1 is SGHDT and CDR2 YYEEEE. V gave up 6 bases and J gave up 3 bases, with 11 bases separating them. The CDR3 covers 13 residues. CDR3 region: CASNWRGTDTQYF. CDR3 sequence (DNA): TGTGCCAGCAATTGGAGGGGGACAGATACGCAGTATTTT.

This clonotype has a handful of counts. This rearrangement joins TRBV14 to TRBJ2-5, with 8 bases that match TRBD2. The CDR3 is made up of 16 amino acids. Germline V gene sequence: CDR1 SGHDN, CDR2 FVKESK. V lost 4 bases, J lost 5 bases, and 12 bases stayed unmatched. CDR3 loop: CASSPSRGLAGETQYF. The CDR3, as DNA: TGTGCCAGCAGCCCCTCCCGGGGGCTAGCGGGCGAGACCCAGTACTTC.

The chain couples TRBV16 to TRBJ1-4; D gene uncertain. Germline CDR1 KGHSY, CDR2 FQNENV. Trimming removed 3 bases from V and 3 bases from J, with 11 bases in between. The length of the CDR3 is 15 residues. The CDR3 is CASSQRHLPNEKLFF. The CDR3, as DNA: TGTGCCAGCAGCCAGCGCCACCTTCCTAATGAAAAACTGTTTTTT.

A few counts support this clonotype. The chain joins TRBV2 to TRBJ2-7, with D possibly being TRBD1 or TRBD2 (5 bases each). Germline values: CDR1 SNHLY, CDR2 FYNNEI. V lost 9 bases and J lost 3, with 12 bases in between. CDR3 length: 12 amino acids. The CDR3 DNA reads TGTGCCAGGGGCAAGGGGAGCTACGAGCAGTACTTC. The encoded protein is CARGKGSYEQYF.

This chain connects TRBV6-1 to TRBJ2-2; D is perhaps TRBD2 (5 bases). The V end was cut by 4 bases, the J end by 7 bases, with 10 bases between. The CDR3 has 13 residues. Germline lookup yields CDR1 MNHNS and CDR2 SASEGT. CDR3 DNA sequence: TGTGCCAGCAGTGGCCGGGGTTACGGGGAGCTGTTTTTT. As protein: CASSGRGYGELFF.

Of note for this clonotype: The junction does not match germline at one end; this may be a read error. The J gene is TRBJ1-2, the V gene TRBV20-1; 10 nucleotides align to TRBD1. Germline values: CDR1 DFQATT, CDR2 SNEGSKA (reference sequence). The CDR3 consists of 12 residues. The CDR3 sequence is CSARRTGGGSTF. The CDR3 DNA is TGCAGTGCCCGACGGACAGGGGGAGGCTCCACCTTC.

The chain has TRBV6-5 and TRBJ1-2; TRBD1 matches 7 bases. The CDR3 contains 14 residues. Germline V gives CDR1 MNHEY, CDR2 SVGAGI. V shed 2 bases, J shed 2 bases, and the junction held 2 bases outside the gene matches. This CDR3 reads CASSYDRANYGYTF. Written as DNA, the CDR3 is TGTGCCAGCAGTTACGACAGGGCAAACTATGGCTACACCTTC.